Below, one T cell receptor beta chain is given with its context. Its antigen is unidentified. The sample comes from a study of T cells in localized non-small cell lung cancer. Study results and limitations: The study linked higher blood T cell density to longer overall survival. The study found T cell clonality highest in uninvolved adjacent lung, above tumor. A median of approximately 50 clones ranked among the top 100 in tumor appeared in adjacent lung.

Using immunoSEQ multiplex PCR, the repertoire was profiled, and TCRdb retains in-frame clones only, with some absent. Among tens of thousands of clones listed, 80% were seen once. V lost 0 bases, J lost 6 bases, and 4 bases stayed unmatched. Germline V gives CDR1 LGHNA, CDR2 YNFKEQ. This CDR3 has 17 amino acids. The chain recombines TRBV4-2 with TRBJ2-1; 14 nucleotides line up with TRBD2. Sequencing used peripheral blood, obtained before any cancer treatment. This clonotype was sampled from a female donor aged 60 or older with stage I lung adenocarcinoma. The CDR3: CASSQDKGLAGVNEQFF. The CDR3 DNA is TGTGCCAGCAGCCAAGATAAGGGACTAGCGGGGGTCAATGAGCAGTTCTTC.